This TCR beta chain appears in the sequencing data of a study of T cells in Graves' hyperthyroidism and ophthalmopathy. Findings and limits, study-wide: Researchers report that a 13 V-J model separated ophthalmopathy from stable hyperthyroidism. Most clonotypes expanded in thyroid above 0.001 were likewise present in blood.

A note on this clonotype: The antigen is not known. One end of the junction fails to match germline, which may point to a read error.

Every diagnosis used clinical symptoms, serum thyroxine and TRAb, thyroid ultrasound and orbital computed tomography. Regions amplified from RNA transcripts were the TCR beta CDR3 regions. The primer set for the first-round RT-PCR of the TCR CDR3 was HTBI. TCRdb re-derived calls from the multiplex PCR reads in MiXCR, one entry per CDR3 protein. The table shows approximately 590,000 distinct CDR3 sequences, with 46% occurring only once. The germline V gene has CDR1 MNHNS and CDR2 SASEGT. This CDR3 is built from 15 residues. The chain recombines TRBV6-1 with TRBJ2-7, with 10 bases identical to TRBD2. The specimen sequenced was peripheral blood or thyroid tissue (not recorded which). The sequence was collected from a woman aged 18-29 years with Graves' hyperthyroidism. The CDR3 DNA reads TGTGCCAGCAGACATAGGACTAGCGGTGGGGACGAGCGGTACTTC. This encodes CASRHRTSGGDERYF.